A selection of T cell receptor beta chains follows, all from one sample in a study of a mutant IDH1 vaccine in newly diagnosed glioma. Their antigens are not known. Using immunoSEQ multiplex PCR, the repertoire was profiled, and TCRdb retains in-frame clones only, with some absent. This sample has roughly 130,000 clones, with around four fifths found just once. Material: PBMCs, obtained from a glioma patient whose treatment included an IDH1 peptide vaccine. These receptors originate from a man aged 40-50 years with glioma. Each CDR3 is given with its conserved first and last residue. A D gene is named only where the DNA matches it firmly. The size entry is marked missing in some rows and otherwise reads once, few, many or a size class.

J	D	V	size	DNA	CDR3
TRBJ2-3	NA	TRBV7-2	NA	TGTGCCAGCAGCTTAGTGGCCCTTAGCACAGATACGCAGTATTTT	CASSLVALSTDTQYF
TRBJ2-1	NA	TRBV4-1	NA	TGCGCCAGCAGCCAAGATCAGGGGCGGAATGAGCAGTTCTTC	CASSQDQGRNEQFF
TRBJ2-6	NA	TRBV5-6	NA	TGTGCCAGCTACGGTGCTGGGGCCAACGTCCTGACTTTC	CASYGAGANVLTF
TRBJ2-3	NA	TRBV19	NA	TGTGCCAGTAGCCCAAGTGGAGTGGGGGCAGATACGCAGTATTTT	CASSPSGVGADTQYF
TRBJ2-5	TRBD2	TRBV7-2	NA	TGTGCCAGCAGCTGGGGACTAGCGGGGGGGCTAGAGACCCAGTACTTC	CASSWGLAGGLETQYF
TRBJ2-7	TRBD1	TRBV19	many	TGTGCCAGTAGTATCGGGACAGGGTCAAGGAAGCAGTACTTC	CASSIGTGSRKQYF
TRBJ1-1	NA	TRBV20-1	NA	TGCAGTGCCCACGGGGGCGGTGAAGCTTTCTTT	CSAHGGGEAFF
TRBJ2-5	NA	TRBV4-2	NA	TGTGCCAGCAGCCAAGATCGGGACGAGACCCAGTACTTC	CASSQDRDETQYF
TRBJ2-3	TRBD2	TRBV29-1	NA	TGCAGCGCTAGCGGGCTCGGCACAGATACGCAGTATTTT	CSASGLGTDTQYF
TRBJ2-7	NA	TRBV28	NA	TGTGCCAGCAGTTACCATATGTGGACACGGAGGACCTACGAGCAGTACTTC	CASSYHMWTRRTYEQYF
TRBJ2-7	TRBD2	TRBV4-1	NA	TGCGCCAGCAGCCAACTTGTAGCGGGAGACGTCTACGAGCAGTACTTC	CASSQLVAGDVYEQYF
TRBJ1-2	TRBD1	TRBV7-2	few	TGTGCCAGCAGCTATCTCGGGACAGGGCAGGACTACACCTTC	CASSYLGTGQDYTF
TRBJ1-5	NA	TRBV6-5	NA	TGTGCCAGCAGTGGATATAGCAATCAGCCCCAGCATTTT	CASSGYSNQPQHF
TRBJ2-1	TRBD2	TRBV6-1	few	TGTGCCAGCCTAGGACTAGCGGGAGTCAGTGAGCAGTTCTTC	CASLGLAGVSEQFF
TRBJ2-7	TRBD1	TRBV27	NA	TGTGCCAGCAGTTTAATGGGACAGGGGGGTATCTACGAGCAGTACTTC	CASSLMGQGGIYEQYF
TRBJ1-4	NA	TRBV2	NA	TGTGCCAGCAGTGGGACGTCGAGGTTTAATGAAAAACTGTTTTTT	CASSGTSRFNEKLFF
TRBJ1-1	NA	TRBV19	NA	TGTGCCAGTAGTATTTATGGAAACACTGAAGCTTTCTTT	CASSIYGNTEAFF
TRBJ2-1	TRBD2	TRBV2	NA	TGTGCCAGCAGTGTGACTGGACTAGCGGGGGGTTATGAGCAGTTCTTC	CASSVTGLAGGYEQFF
TRBJ2-5	NA	TRBV7-8	NA	TGTGCCAGCAGCTTGATGGGGTTTCGAGAGACCCAGTACTTC	CASSLMGFRETQYF
TRBJ2-7	TRBD1	TRBV19	NA	TGTGCCAGTAGTATTTCCGGGACAGGGGCGTACGAGCAGTACTTC	CASSISGTGAYEQYF
TRBJ1-6	TRBD1	TRBV18	NA	TGTGCCAGCTCACCAATGCCACAGGGGAGTGACTCACCCCTCCACTTT	CASSPMPQGSDSPLHF
TRBJ2-3	NA	TRBV7-2	NA	TGTGCCAGCAGCTTAGCCCCTCTCCGGGATACGCAGTATTTT	CASSLAPLRDTQYF
TRBJ1-1	TRBD1	TRBV6-1	NA	TGTGCCACCCGGGACAGGGCGCTTCGCGACACTGAAGCTTTCTTT	CATRDRALRDTEAFF
TRBJ1-2	TRBD1	TRBV2	NA	TGTGCCAGCAGTGCGACAGGGAACTATGGCTACACCTTC	CASSATGNYGYTF
TRBJ1-5	NA	TRBV30	NA	TGTGCCTGGAGTGTGTTCGGGGGGGGCCAGCCCCAGCATTTT	CAWSVFGGGQPQHF
TRBJ1-5	NA	TRBV18	NA	TGTGCCAGCTCCCTTGATAATCAGCCCCAGCATTTT	CASSLDNQPQHF
TRBJ2-3	TRBD2	TRBV18	few	TGTGCCAGCTCACCGACCGGGACTACATCCTATACGCAGTATTTT	CASSPTGTTSYTQYF
TRBJ1-5	NA	TRBV5-8	NA	TGTGCCAGCACCCCTCCCGTTTGGGTGCAGGGGCAAGTTAGCAATCAGCCCCAGCATTTT	CASTPPVWVQGQVSNQPQHF
TRBJ1-5	NA	TRBV6-1	once	TGTGCCAGCAGTGAACTTCCGGACATCCGAATTCATAGCAATCAGCCCCAGCATTTT	CASSELPDIRIHSNQPQHF
TRBJ2-7	TRBD2	TRBV18	NA	TGTGCCAGCTCACCCTATAGCGGGAGTTACGAGCAGTACTTC	CASSPYSGSYEQYF
TRBJ1-3	NA	TRBV9	few	TGTGCCAGCAGCGCACATTCCGGAAACACCATATATTTT	CASSAHSGNTIYF
TRBJ1-2	NA	TRBV6-6	NA	TGTGCCAGCAGTTACCCGACCCGGAATGGGGGCTACACCTTC	CASSYPTRNGGYTF
TRBJ2-2	NA	TRBV4-3	NA	TGCGCCAGCAGAGCACAGGGGGGGACCGGGGAGCTGTTTTTT	CASRAQGGTGELFF
TRBJ2-3	NA	TRBV7-8	NA	TGTGCCAGCAGCCTCGGTGGGGTTCCTACTAGCACAGATACGCAGTATTTT	CASSLGGVPTSTDTQYF
TRBJ2-6	NA	TRBV12-5	few	TGTGCTAGTGGTTTGGGACGGAGCTCTGGGGCCAACGTCCTGACTTTC	CASGLGRSSGANVLTF
TRBJ1-4	NA	TRBV29-1	NA	TGCAGCGTTGCGCCGGATGAAAAACTGTTTTTT	CSVAPDEKLFF
TRBJ1-5	TRBD1	TRBV7-2	once	TGTGCCAGCAGCTTCGACAGGGTCCAGCCCCAGCATTTT	CASSFDRVQPQHF
TRBJ2-3	NA	TRBV30	once	TGTGCCTGGGGACAGGAGGGGGCAGATACGCAGTATTTT	CAWGQEGADTQYF
TRBJ1-5	TRBD1	TRBV15	NA	TGTGCCACCAGCAGGACAGGGGGTGAGCAGCCCCAGCATTTT	CATSRTGGEQPQHF
TRBJ1-1	NA	TRBV6-6	NA	TGTGCCAGCATGGAGGGGACTGAAGCTTTCTTT	CASMEGTEAFF
TRBJ2-2	NA	TRBV5-1	NA	TGCGCCAGCTCGGAGGCGTCGAGCGGGGAGCTGTTTTTT	CASSEASSGELFF
TRBJ2-5	TRBD1	TRBV27	NA	TGTGCCAGCAGTTTATCAGGACAGGGGAAAGAGACCCAGTACTTC	CASSLSGQGKETQYF
TRBJ2-5	NA	TRBV14	NA	TGTGCCAGCAGCCAGGGGGCAAGGAGGGAGACCCAGTACTTC	CASSQGARRETQYF
TRBJ2-7	NA	TRBV5-1	once	TGCGCCAGCAGCTTGTCCCAGGGCTTCAACGAGCAGTACTTC	CASSLSQGFNEQYF
TRBJ1-5	NA	TRBV10-1	few	TGCGCCAGCAGTACGGGACGGGGGAGGCCCCAGCATTTT	CASSTGRGRPQHF
TRBJ2-1	TRBD2	TRBV11-2	NA	TGTGCCAGCAGCAGACTAGCGGGAGGGTACAGCTACAATGAGCAGTTCTTC	CASSRLAGGYSYNEQFF
TRBJ2-3	TRBD1	TRBV7-2	NA	TGTGCCAGCAGCACAAGACAGGGGGCCTCTAGCACAGATACGCAGTATTTT	CASSTRQGASSTDTQYF
TRBJ1-2	TRBD1	TRBV6-5	NA	TGTGCCAGCAGTTACTCGGGACAGGGCAGGGGCTACACCTTC	CASSYSGQGRGYTF
TRBJ1-6	NA	TRBV5-4	NA	TGTGCCAGCAGCTTGGCGTTTATGGATTTGGCTAATTCACCCCTCCACTTT	CASSLAFMDLANSPLHF
TRBJ1-2	TRBD1	TRBV28	NA	TGTGCCAGCAGCCCCGGGACAGTTTTGAGGGGCTACACCTTC	CASSPGTVLRGYTF
TRBJ2-2	NA	TRBV6-1	NA	TGTGCCAGCAGTCTCCGGACCTCCCTGGAGCTGTTTTTT	CASSLRTSLELFF
TRBJ2-1	TRBD1	TRBV5-1	NA	TGCGCCAGCAGCTTATATGGGACAGGGACTTACAATGAGCAGTTCTTC	CASSLYGTGTYNEQFF
TRBJ2-2	TRBD1	TRBV7-7	NA	TGTGCTAGCAGCCTTACAGGGGGCCTCGGGGAGCTGTTTTTT	CASSLTGGLGELFF
TRBJ2-6	NA	TRBV18	NA	TGTGCCAGCTCACCACCTACAGCCAACGTCCTGACTTTC	CASSPPTANVLTF
TRBJ1-3	NA	TRBV7-2	NA	TGTGCCAGCAGCCGGGCCCGGGCCTCTGGAAACACCATATATTTT	CASSRARASGNTIYF
TRBJ2-3	TRBD1	TRBV19	NA	TGTGCCAGTATTGGGTTGCAGGGGGCTTTCGGTGGAGATACGCAGTATTTT	CASIGLQGAFGGDTQYF
TRBJ2-5	TRBD1	TRBV4-1	once	TGCGCCAGCAGCCGGGGGACAGGGGCCGAGACCCAGTACTTC	CASSRGTGAETQYF
TRBJ2-1	TRBD1	TRBV28	NA	TGTGCCAGCAGTCCATTAGGGACAGGGGGGATCGGGCAGTTCTTC	CASSPLGTGGIGQFF
TRBJ2-7	TRBD1	TRBV6-5	NA	TGTGCCACCCGGGACAGGAGCTCCTACGAGCAGTACTTC	CATRDRSSYEQYF
TRBJ2-1	TRBD2	TRBV9	NA	TGTGCCAGCAGCGTAGAGGCTAGCGGACTCCTAAAGGAGCAGTTCTTC	CASSVEASGLLKEQFF